Listed below are T cell receptor beta chains from one sample, sequenced in a study of blood T cell repertoires in COVID-19. Clones were sequenced by immunoSEQ multiplex PCR, and TCRdb holds only the in-frame ones, with some missing. The sample has approximately 400,000 clones, around 87% seen once. The sample was PBMCs or T cells enriched from blood (not recorded which). These receptors were collected from a man younger than 45 who had recovered from COVID-19. Both conserved end residues are part of each CDR3. The D gene is left open where the match is weak. The size field is filled for only some rows; it gives once, few, many or a size class.

abundance | d_gene | j_gene | v_gene | len | CDR3nt | CDR3aa
few | TRBD1 | TRBJ2-2 | TRBV5-4 | 15 | TGTGCCAGCAGCTTCGGGACAGGGTTCGCCGGGGAGCTGTTTTTT | CASSFGTGFAGELFF
NA | NA | TRBJ1-2 | TRBV6-5 | 11 | TGTGCCAAACGGGGGGAAAATGGCTACACCTTC | CAKRGENGYTF
NA | NA | TRBJ1-1 | TRBV3-1/TRBV3-2 | 13 | TGTGCCAGCAGCCGATACTCGGGCACTGAAGCTTTCTTT | CASSRYSGTEAFF
NA | TRBD1 | TRBJ1-2 | TRBV12-3/TRBV12-4 | 12 | TGTGCCAGCAGTGACAGGGGGTATGGCTACACCTTC | CASSDRGYGYTF
NA | NA | TRBJ1-2 | TRBV6-4 | 14 | TGTGCCAGCAGTGACGATGGGATGGGAGCTGGCTACACCTTC | CASSDDGMGAGYTF
NA | NA | TRBJ1-1 | TRBV4-1 | 13 | TGCGCCAGCAGCCAAGAGCCAGGCACTGAAGCTTTCTTT | CASSQEPGTEAFF
NA | NA | TRBJ1-4 | TRBV5-1 | 16 | TGCGCCAGCAGCACGGGAATTTACGGAACTAATGAAAAACTGTTTTTT | CASSTGIYGTNEKLFF
NA | TRBD1 | TRBJ1-1 | TRBV9 | 15 | TGTGCCAGCAGCGCCGGGACAGGACAGTTCCAAGAAGCTTTCTTT | CASSAGTGQFQEAFF
NA | NA | TRBJ2-1 | TRBV30 | 13 | TGTGCCTGGAGCCCAGCTCTACAGGGCGGGCAGTTCTTC | CAWSPALQGGQFF
NA | NA | TRBJ1-2 | TRBV6-5 | 12 | TGTGCCAGCAGTTACAACGGTAATGGCTACACCTTC | CASSYNGNGYTF
NA | NA | TRBJ2-7 | TRBV20-1 | 13 | TGCAGTGCTAGTCCCGGCGGGCCCCACGAGCAGTACTTC | CSASPGGPHEQYF
NA | NA | TRBJ1-1 | TRBV4-1 | 18 | TGCGCCAGCAGCCAAGATGGTGAAGCAGGGAATTGGATCACTGAAGCTTTCTTT | CASSQDGEAGNWITEAFF
NA | NA | TRBJ2-5 | TRBV5-1 | 12 | TGCGCCAGCAGTCAAACGGGGGAGACCCAGTACTTC | CASSQTGETQYF
NA | NA | TRBJ1-6 | TRBV4-2 | 17 | TGTGCCAGCAGCCTTGATGCGGGGAACTCCTATAATTCACCCCTCCACTTT | CASSLDAGNSYNSPLHF
NA | NA | TRBJ2-2 | TRBV9 | 16 | TGTGCCAGCAGCGTAGATCAAGTGCGGGTTGGCGGGGAGCTGTTTTTT | CASSVDQVRVGGELFF
NA | NA | TRBJ1-5 | TRBV7-2 | 14 | TGTGCCAGCAGCCGGGATTTTGGCAATCAGCCCCAGCATTTT | CASSRDFGNQPQHF
NA | TRBD1 | TRBJ2-7 | TRBV16 | 13 | TGTGCCAGCAGCCTGACAGGGATCTACGAGCAGTACTTC | CASSLTGIYEQYF
NA | TRBD1 | TRBJ1-2 | TRBV3-1/TRBV3-2 | 14 | TGTGCCAGCAGCCAAGACTACTACAGGGGTGGCTACACCTTC | CASSQDYYRGGYTF
NA | NA | TRBJ2-5 | TRBV5-6 | 13 | TGTGCCAGCAGCTTGCAGGGATCAGAGACCCAGTACTTC | CASSLQGSETQYF
once | NA | TRBJ2-2 | TRBV12-3/TRBV12-4 | 11 | TGTGCCAGCACTATAGCCGGGGAGCTGTTTTTT | CASTIAGELFF
NA | NA | TRBJ1-5 | TRBV4-3 | 14 | TGCGCCAGCAGCCAAGATCGGGGGGATCAGCCCCAGCATTTT | CASSQDRGDQPQHF
NA | NA | TRBJ2-1 | TRBV7-2 | 16 | TGTGCCAGCAGCTTAGACTATTCGAGCTCCTACAATGAGCAGTTCTTC | CASSLDYSSSYNEQFF
NA | TRBD1 | TRBJ2-7 | TRBV5-1 | 15 | TGCGCCAGCAGCTTAACCGGGACAGGGGAATACGAGCAGTACTTC | CASSLTGTGEYEQYF
few | NA | TRBJ1-1 | TRBV3-1/TRBV3-2 | 14 | TGTGCCAGCAGCTCGCGTTCGAAGCACGCTGAAGCTTTCTTT | CASSSRSKHAEAFF
NA | TRBD1 | TRBJ1-1 | TRBV6-6 | 13 | TGTGCCAGCAGCCACCAGGGGGGAACTGAAGCTTTCTTT | CASSHQGGTEAFF
NA | NA | TRBJ2-5 | TRBV10-2 | 13 | TGCGCCAGCAGTGATTGGGCCGGCGAGACCCAGTACTTC | CASSDWAGETQYF
NA | NA | TRBJ2-2 | TRBV11-2 | 14 | TGTGCCAGCAGCTTTTACGGGGTCGCCGGGGAGCTGTTTTTT | CASSFYGVAGELFF
NA | NA | TRBJ1-1 | TRBV19 | 14 | TGTGCCAGTAGAGGACCGGGAAAGAACACTGAAGCTTTCTTT | CASRGPGKNTEAFF
NA | TRBD1 | TRBJ2-2 | TRBV11-2 | 16 | TGTGCCAGCAGCCAAGGGGACAGGGGAGAAACCGGGGAGCTGTTTTTT | CASSQGDRGETGELFF
NA | TRBD1 | TRBJ2-7 | TRBV18 | 14 | TGTGCCAGCTCACCTGGACAGGACGCCTACGAGCAGTACTTC | CASSPGQDAYEQYF
NA | NA | TRBJ2-7 | TRBV7-2 | 14 | TGTGCCAGCAGCCCTCAGGGTAGCTCCTACGAGCAGTACTTC | CASSPQGSSYEQYF
NA | NA | TRBJ1-2 | TRBV25-1 | 15 | TGTGCCAGCAGCGGATTAACCCAGGGCGTACGGGGCTACACCTTC | CASSGLTQGVRGYTF
once | NA | TRBJ2-3 | TRBV25-1 | 12 | TGTGCCAGCAGTTCAGGGGCAGATACGCAGTATTTT | CASSSGADTQYF
NA | TRBD2 | TRBJ2-1 | TRBV19 | 14 | TGTGCCAGTACCGGACTAGCGAGATACAATGAGCAGTTCTTC | CASTGLARYNEQFF
NA | NA | TRBJ2-7 | TRBV11-2 | 15 | TGTGCCAGCAGCTTAGATTTAGGGGTCCCCTACGAGCAGTACTTC | CASSLDLGVPYEQYF
NA | NA | TRBJ1-3 | TRBV29-1 | 13 | TGCAGCGTTGGGACAGAATCTGGAAACACCATATATTTT | CSVGTESGNTIYF
NA | NA | TRBJ1-5 | TRBV2 | 14 | TGTGCCAGCAGGCGGACACTTAGCAATCAGCCCCAGCATTTT | CASRRTLSNQPQHF
NA | TRBD1 | TRBJ1-6 | TRBV30 | 15 | TGTGCCTGGAGCCCGGGACAGGGAACTTTTTCACCCCTCCACTTT | CAWSPGQGTFSPLHF
NA | NA | TRBJ1-1 | TRBV15 | 15 | TGTGCCACCAGCAGAGATTACGCGGGGAACACTGAAGCTTTCTTT | CATSRDYAGNTEAFF
NA | NA | TRBJ2-7 | TRBV11-2 | 16 | TGTGCCAGCAGTGGTTGGCGCGCGGCTAGTCGCCACGAGCAGTACTTC | CASSGWRAASRHEQYF
NA | NA | TRBJ1-6 | TRBV6-2/TRBV6-3 | 19 | TGTGCCAGCAGTTACTTTCCCTCGGCGGTACTATCCTATAATTCACCCCTCCACTTT | CASSYFPSAVLSYNSPLHF